This T cell receptor (beta chain) was profiled in a study of T cell responses to AZD1222 COVID-19 vaccine. The V gene's germline CDR1 is LGHNA and CDR2 YNFKEQ. Deletions cut 4 bases from V and 0 bases from J, with 7 bases between. This CDR3 is 14 amino acids long. Assay used: immunoSEQ multiplex PCR; TCRdb lists only in-frame clones, some missing. The sample includes about 120,000 clones, approximately 90% of them seen just once. The chain couples TRBV4-2 to TRBJ1-3; D is unclear. This specimen was peripheral blood, taken on day 0 of AZD1222 vaccination. The origin of this receptor is an adult in good health. The CDR3 loop is CASSLGSSGNTIYF. As DNA, the CDR3 is TGTGCCAGCAGCCTCGGGAGCTCTGGAAACACCATATATTTT.